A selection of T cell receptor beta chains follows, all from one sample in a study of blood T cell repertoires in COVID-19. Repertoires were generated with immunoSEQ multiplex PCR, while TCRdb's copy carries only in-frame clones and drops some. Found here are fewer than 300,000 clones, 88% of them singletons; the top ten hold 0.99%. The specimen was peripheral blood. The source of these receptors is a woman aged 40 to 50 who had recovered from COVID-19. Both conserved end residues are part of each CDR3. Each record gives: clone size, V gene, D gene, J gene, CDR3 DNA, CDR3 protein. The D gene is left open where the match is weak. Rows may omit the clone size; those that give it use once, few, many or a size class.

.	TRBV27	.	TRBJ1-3	TGTGCCAGCAAACTAAACTCTGGAAACACCATATATTTT	CASKLNSGNTIYF
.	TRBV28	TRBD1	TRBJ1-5	TGTGCCAGCAGTTTGAGGGGAACAGGGGGAGCCAATCAGCCCCAGCATTTT	CASSLRGTGGANQPQHF
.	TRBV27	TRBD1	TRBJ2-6	TGTGCCAGCACCCCGACCCGGACAGGGCCCGGGGCCAACGTCCTGACTTTC	CASTPTRTGPGANVLTF
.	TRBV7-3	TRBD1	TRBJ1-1	TGTGCCAGCAGCTCCCGGGACAGGGGCACTGAAGCTTTCTTT	CASSSRDRGTEAFF
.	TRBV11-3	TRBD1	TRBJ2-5	TGTGCCAGCAGCTTAGGGGCCCCACAGGGGGGCGAGACCCAGTACTTC	CASSLGAPQGGETQYF
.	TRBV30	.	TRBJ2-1	TGTGCCTGGAGTGTAATCCCCGACCTCGGGGAGCAGTTCTTC	CAWSVIPDLGEQFF
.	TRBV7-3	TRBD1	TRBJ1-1	TGTGCCAGCAGCTCAGGGGGCAACACTGAAGCTTTCTTT	CASSSGGNTEAFF
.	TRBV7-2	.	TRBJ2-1	TGTGCCAGCAGCTTAGCCGCCCCTTTAGATGAGCAGTTCTTC	CASSLAAPLDEQFF
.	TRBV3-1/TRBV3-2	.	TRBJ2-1	TGTGCCAGCAGCCAAGGTGGCAGCTCCTACAATGAGCAGTTCTTC	CASSQGGSSYNEQFF
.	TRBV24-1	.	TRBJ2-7	TGTGCCACCAGTGAACTGGTGGGAGACCTCTACGAGCAGTACTTC	CATSELVGDLYEQYF
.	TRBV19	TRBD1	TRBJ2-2	TGTGCCAGTAGCCACAGGGGGCGGAATGGCGGGGAGCTGTTTTTT	CASSHRGRNGGELFF
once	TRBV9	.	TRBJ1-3	TGTGCCAGCACCCCCGGCGGGAGGGCATCTGGAAACACCATATATTTT	CASTPGGRASGNTIYF
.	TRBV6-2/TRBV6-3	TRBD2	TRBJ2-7	TGTGCCAGCAGTTACGTGCTAGCGGGAGGCAACGAGCAGTACTTC	CASSYVLAGGNEQYF
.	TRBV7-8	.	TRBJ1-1	TGTGCCAGCAGCCCCCATGGGGCAGTCTTTACTGAAGCTTTCTTT	CASSPHGAVFTEAFF
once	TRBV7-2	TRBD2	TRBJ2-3	TGTGCCAGCAGCCCACCGGCGGGAGAGGGAGATACGCAGTATTTT	CASSPPAGEGDTQYF
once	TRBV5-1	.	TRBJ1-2	TGCGCCAGCAGCCCTTTTCAGGGTTGGGACTATGGCTACACCTTC	CASSPFQGWDYGYTF